This T cell receptor (beta chain) derives from a study of cytomegalovirus exposure and HLA in healthy donors. Whole-study findings and limits: A previous analysis found most TCR beta V segments productive roughly 87% or roughly 30% of the time. Fewer than 20,000 TCR beta sequences were associated with HLA alleles at 0.05 false discovery rate in a later analysis. 87-base-pair reads could not separate some V segments, including TRBV6-2 and TRBV6-3.

Concerning this clone itself: Its cognate antigen is unknown.

Primers: 60 Vbeta forward and 13 Jbeta reverse. Authors' processing steps: It was a later analysis that counted about 80 million unique TCR beta chains, of which about 10 million were shared. TCRdb's table, derived via immunoSEQ multiplex PCR, lists solely in-frame clones and lacks some. That table is the source of V, J and clone size, and D and trimming were worked out from the DNA. The sample includes tens of thousands of clones, approximately 81% of them seen just once. This CDR3 spans 15 amino acids. Germline CDR1 SGHAT, CDR2 FQNNGV. Trimming removed 6 bases from V and 2 bases from J, with 17 bases in between.

The material sequenced was PBMCs. This TCR derives from a woman aged 30 to 39 in good health and CMV-seropositive. V is TRBV11-2 and J is TRBJ2-7; tentatively, D is TRBD1 (5 bases). CDR3 sequence reads: CASRQDGSRPYEQYF. In nucleotides, the CDR3 is TGTGCCAGCAGACAGGACGGGTCTCGCCCCTACGAGCAGTACTTC.